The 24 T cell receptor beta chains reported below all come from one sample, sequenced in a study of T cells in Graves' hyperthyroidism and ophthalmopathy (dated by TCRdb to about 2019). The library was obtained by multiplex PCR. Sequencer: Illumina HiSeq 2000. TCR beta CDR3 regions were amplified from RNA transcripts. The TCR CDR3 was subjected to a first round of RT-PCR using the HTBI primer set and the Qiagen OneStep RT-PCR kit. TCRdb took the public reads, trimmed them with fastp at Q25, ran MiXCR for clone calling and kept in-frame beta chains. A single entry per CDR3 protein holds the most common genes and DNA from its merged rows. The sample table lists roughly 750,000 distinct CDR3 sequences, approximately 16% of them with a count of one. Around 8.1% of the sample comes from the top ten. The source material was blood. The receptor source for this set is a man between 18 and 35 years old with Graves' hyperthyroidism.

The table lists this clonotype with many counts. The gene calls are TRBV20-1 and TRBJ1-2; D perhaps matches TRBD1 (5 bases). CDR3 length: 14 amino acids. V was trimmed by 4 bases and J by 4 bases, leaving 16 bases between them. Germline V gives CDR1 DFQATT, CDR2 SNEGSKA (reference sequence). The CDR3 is CSAIPRGLSYGYTF. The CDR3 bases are TGCAGTGCTATACCCCGGGGACTGAGCTATGGCTACACCTTC.

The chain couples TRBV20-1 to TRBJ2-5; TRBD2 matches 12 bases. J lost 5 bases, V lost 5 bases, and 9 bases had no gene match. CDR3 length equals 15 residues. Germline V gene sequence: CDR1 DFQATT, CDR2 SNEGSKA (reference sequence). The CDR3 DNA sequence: TGCAGTGCTCAAACGACTAGCGGGAGAGATGAGACCCAGTACTTC. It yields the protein CSAQTTSGRDETQYF.

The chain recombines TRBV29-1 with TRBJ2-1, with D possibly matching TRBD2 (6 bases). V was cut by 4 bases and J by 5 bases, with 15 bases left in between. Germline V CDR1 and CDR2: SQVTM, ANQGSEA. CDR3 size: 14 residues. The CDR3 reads CSVAGRLGDNEQFF. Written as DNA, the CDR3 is TGCAGCGTTGCCGGGCGACTAGGAGACAATGAGCAGTTCTTC.

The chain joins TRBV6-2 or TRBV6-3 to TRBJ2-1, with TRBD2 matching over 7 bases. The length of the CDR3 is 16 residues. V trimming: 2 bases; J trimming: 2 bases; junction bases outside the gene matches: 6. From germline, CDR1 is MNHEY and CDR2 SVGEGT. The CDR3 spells CASSYPTSDPYNEQFF. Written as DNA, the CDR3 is TGTGCCAGCAGTTACCCTACTAGCGACCCCTACAATGAGCAGTTCTTC.

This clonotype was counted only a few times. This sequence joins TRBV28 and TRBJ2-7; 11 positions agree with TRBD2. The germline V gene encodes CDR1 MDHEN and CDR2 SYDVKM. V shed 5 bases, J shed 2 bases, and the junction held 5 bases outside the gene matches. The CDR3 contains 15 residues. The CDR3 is CASSPEGLAAYEQYF. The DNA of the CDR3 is TGTGCCAGCAGTCCTGAGGGACTAGCGGCCTACGAGCAGTACTTC.

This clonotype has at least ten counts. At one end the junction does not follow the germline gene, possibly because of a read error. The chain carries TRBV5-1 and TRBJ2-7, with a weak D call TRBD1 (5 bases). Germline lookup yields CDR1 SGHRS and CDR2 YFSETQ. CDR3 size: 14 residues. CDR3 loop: CASSLQGPSYEQYF. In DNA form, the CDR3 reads TGTGCCAGCAGCTTGCAGGGCCCCTCCTACGAGCAGTACTTC.

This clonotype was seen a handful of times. The DNA for the CDR3 is TGCAGTGCTAGAGATGGGACAGCGAGCAATCAGCCCCAGCATTTT. Translation gives CSARDGTASNQPQHF. V and J are TRBV20-1 and TRBJ1-5, with 7 nucleotides matching TRBD1. The J segment lost 1 base and the V segment lost 0 bases, leaving 3 bases of the junction unmatched. The CDR3 loop spans 15 amino acids. The germline V gene encodes CDR1 DFQATT and CDR2 SNEGSKA (reference sequence).

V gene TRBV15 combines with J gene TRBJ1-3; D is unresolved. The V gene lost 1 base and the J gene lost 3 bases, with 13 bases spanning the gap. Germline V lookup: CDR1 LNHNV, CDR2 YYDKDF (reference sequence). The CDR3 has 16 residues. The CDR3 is CATSRGGKAHGNTIYF. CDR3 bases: TGTGCCACCAGCAGAGGTGGTAAGGCGCATGGAAACACCATATATTTT.

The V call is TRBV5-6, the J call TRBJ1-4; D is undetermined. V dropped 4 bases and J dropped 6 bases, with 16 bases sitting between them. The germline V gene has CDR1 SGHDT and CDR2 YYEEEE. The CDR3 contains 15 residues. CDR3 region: CASSIHSGWYEKLFF. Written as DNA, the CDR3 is TGTGCCAGCAGCATACACAGCGGATGGTATGAAAAACTGTTTTTT.

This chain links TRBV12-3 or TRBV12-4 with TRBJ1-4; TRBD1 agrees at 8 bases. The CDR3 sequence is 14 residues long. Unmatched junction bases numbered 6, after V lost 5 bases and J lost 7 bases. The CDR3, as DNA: TGTGCCAGCAGTCCCGGACAGGGTATTGAAAAACTGTTTTTT. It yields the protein CASSPGQGIEKLFF.

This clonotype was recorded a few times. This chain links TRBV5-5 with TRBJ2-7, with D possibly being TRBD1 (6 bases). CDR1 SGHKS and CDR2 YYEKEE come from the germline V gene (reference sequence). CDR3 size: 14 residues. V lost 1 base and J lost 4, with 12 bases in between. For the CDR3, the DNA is TGTGCCAGCAGCTTGACAGGGCAGCCTTACGAGCAGTACTTC. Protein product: CASSLTGQPYEQYF.

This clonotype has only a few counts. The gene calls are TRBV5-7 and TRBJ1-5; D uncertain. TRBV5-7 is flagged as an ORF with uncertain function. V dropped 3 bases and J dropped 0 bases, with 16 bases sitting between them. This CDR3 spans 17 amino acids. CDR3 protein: CASSSFRATYSNQPQHF. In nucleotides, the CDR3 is TGTGCCAGCAGCTCATTCCGGGCGACGTATAGCAATCAGCCCCAGCATTTT.

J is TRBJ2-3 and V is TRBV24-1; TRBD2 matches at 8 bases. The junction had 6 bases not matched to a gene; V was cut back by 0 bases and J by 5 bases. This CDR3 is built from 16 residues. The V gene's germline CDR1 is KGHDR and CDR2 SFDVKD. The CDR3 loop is CATSDLDGRAIDTQYF. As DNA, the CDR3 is TGTGCCACCAGTGATTTGGACGGGAGGGCCATAGATACGCAGTATTTT.

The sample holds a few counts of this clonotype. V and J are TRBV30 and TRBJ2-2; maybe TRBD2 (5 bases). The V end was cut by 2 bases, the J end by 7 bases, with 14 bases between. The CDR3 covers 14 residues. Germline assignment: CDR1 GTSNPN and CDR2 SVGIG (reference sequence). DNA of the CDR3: TGTGCCTGGAGTCCGGACTCGGGGAGCGGGGAGCTGTTTTTT. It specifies CAWSPDSGSGELFF.

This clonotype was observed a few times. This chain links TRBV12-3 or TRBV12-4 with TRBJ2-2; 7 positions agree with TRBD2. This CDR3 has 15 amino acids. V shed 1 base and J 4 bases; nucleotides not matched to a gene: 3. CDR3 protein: CASSLGGEGTGELFF. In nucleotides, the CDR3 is TGTGCCAGCAGTTTAGGAGGGGAGGGCACCGGGGAGCTGTTTTTT.

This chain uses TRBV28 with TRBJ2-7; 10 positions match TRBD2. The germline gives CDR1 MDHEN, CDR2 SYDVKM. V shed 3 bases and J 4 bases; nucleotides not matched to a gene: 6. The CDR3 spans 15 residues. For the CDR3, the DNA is TGTGCCAGCAGTTTGCTAGCGGGAGTGTTATACGAGCAGTACTTC. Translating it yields CASSLLAGVLYEQYF.

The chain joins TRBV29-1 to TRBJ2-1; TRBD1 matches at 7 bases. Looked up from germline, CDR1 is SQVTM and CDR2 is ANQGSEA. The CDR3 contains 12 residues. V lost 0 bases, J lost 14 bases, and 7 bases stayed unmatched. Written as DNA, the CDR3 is TGCAGCGTTGAAGAGTTGGGACAGAAGGAGTTCTTC. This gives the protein CSVEELGQKEFF.

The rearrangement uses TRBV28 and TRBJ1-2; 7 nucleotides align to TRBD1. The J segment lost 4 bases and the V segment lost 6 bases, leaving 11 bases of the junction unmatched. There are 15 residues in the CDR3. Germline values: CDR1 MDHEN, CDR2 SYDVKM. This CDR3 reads CASSQVGTVVYGYTF. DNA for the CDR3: TGTGCCAGCAGCCAGGTGGGGACAGTCGTCTATGGCTACACCTTC.

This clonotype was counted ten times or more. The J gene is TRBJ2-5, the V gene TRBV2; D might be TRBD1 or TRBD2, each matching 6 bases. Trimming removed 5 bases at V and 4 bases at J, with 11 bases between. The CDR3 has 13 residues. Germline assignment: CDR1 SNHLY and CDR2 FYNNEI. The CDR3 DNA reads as TGTGCCAGCAGTAAAGAGGGGGGAGAGACCCAGTACTTC. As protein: CASSKEGGETQYF.

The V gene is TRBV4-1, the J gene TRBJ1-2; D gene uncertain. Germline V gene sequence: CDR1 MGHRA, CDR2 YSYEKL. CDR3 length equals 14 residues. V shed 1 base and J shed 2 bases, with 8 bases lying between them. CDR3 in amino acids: CASSQVLGNYGYTF. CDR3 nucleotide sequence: TGCGCCAGCAGCCAAGTCCTAGGGAACTATGGCTACACCTTC.

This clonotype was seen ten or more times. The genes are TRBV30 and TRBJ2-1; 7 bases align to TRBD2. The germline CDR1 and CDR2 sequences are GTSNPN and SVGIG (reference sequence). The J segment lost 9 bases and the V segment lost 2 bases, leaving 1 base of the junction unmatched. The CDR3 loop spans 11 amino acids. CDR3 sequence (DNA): TGTGCCTGGAGTTGGGGGGGTGAGCAGTTCTTC. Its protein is CAWSWGGEQFF.

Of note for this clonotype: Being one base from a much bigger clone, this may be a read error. CDR3 loop: CASSEPEGSGYEQYF. Here the CDR3 DNA reads TGTGCCAGCAGTGAGCCAGAGGGTAGCGGATACGAGCAGTACTTC. The chain employs TRBV6-1 and TRBJ2-7; tentative D call: TRBD2 (6 bases). Trimming stripped 3 bases from V and 4 bases from J, with 16 bases between. The CDR3 is made up of 15 amino acids. Germline V gene lookup returns CDR1 MNHNS and CDR2 SASEGT.

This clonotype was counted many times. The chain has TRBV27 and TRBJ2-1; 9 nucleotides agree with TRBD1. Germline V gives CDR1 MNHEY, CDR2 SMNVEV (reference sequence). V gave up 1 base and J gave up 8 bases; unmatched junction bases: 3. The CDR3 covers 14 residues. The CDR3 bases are TGTGCCAGCAGTTTATACAGGGGGCTGGATGAGCAGTTCTTC. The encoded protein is CASSLYRGLDEQFF.

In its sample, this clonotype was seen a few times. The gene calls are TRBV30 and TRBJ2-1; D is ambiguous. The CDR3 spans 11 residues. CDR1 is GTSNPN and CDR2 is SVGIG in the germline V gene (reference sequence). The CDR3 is CASGRAHEQFF. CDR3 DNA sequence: TGTGCATCCGGACGGGCCCATGAGCAGTTCTTC.